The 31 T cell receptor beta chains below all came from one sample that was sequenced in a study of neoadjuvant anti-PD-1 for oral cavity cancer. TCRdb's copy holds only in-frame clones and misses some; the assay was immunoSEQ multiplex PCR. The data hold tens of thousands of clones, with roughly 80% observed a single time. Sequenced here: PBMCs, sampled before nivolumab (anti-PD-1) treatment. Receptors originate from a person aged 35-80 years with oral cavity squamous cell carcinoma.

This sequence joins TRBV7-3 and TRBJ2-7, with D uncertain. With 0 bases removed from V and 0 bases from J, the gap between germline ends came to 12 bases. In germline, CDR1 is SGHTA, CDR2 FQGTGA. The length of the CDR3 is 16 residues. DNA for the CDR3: TGTGCCAGCAGCTTAACACCTAGTGGCCTCTCCTACGAGCAGTACTTC. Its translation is CASSLTPSGLSYEQYF.

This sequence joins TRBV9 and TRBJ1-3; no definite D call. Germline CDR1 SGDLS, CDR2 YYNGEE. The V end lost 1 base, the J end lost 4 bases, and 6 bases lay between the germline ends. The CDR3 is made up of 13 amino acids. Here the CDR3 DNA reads TGTGCCAGCAGCGTAACCCAAGGAAACACCATATATTTT. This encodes CASSVTQGNTIYF.

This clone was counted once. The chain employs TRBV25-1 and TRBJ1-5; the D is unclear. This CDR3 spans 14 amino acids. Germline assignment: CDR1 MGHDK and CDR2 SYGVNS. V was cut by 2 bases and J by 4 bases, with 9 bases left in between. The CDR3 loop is CASSEVGFNQPQHF. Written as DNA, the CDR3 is TGTGCCAGCAGTGAAGTAGGGTTTAATCAGCCCCAGCATTTT. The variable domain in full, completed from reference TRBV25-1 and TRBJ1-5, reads EADIYQTPRYLVIGTGKKITLECSQTMGHDKMYWYQQDPGMELHLIHYSYGVNSTEKGDLSSESTVSRIRTEHFPLTLESARPSHTSQYLCASSEVGFNQPQHFGDGTRLSIL.

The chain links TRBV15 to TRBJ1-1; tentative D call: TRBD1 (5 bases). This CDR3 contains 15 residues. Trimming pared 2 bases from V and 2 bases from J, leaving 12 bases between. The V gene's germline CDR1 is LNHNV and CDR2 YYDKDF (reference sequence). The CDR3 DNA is TGTGCCACCAGCAGATTGGGGGGGATTAACACTGAAGCTTTCTTT. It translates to CATSRLGGINTEAFF.

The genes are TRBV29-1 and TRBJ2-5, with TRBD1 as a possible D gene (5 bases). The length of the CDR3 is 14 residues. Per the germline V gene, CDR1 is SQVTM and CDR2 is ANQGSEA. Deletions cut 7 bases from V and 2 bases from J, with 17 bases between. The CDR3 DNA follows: TGCAGCGCCCCGGAAGGGGCGATACAAGAGACCCAGTACTTC. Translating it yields CSAPEGAIQETQYF.

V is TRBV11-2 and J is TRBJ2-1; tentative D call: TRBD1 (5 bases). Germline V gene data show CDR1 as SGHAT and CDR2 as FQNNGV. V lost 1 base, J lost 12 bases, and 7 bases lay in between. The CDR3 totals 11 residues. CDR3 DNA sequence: TGTGCCAGCAGCTTAGTAGGGGCGCAGTTCTTC. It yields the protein CASSLVGAQFF.

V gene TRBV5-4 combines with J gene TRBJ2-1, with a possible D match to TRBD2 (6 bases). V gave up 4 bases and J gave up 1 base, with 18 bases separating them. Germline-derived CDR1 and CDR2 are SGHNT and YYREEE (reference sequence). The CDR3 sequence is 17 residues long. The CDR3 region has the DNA TGTGCCAGCAGCCCCGGGACTTCCAACCCTTCCTACAATGAGCAGTTCTTC. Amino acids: CASSPGTSNPSYNEQFF.

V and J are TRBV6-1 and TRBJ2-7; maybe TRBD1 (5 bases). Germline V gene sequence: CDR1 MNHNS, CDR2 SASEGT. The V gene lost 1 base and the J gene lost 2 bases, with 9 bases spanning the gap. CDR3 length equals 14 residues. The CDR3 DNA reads TGTGCCAGCAGTGAAGGCAGGGTTGCCTACGAGCAGTACTTC. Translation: CASSEGRVAYEQYF.

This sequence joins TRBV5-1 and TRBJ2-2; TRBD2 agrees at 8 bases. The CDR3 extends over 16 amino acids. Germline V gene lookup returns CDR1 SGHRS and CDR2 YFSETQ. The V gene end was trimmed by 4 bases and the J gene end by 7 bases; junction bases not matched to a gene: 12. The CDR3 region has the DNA TGCGCCAGCAGCCCGTCCGGCGGGGGGCTTGTCGGGGAGCTGTTTTTT. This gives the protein CASSPSGGGLVGELFF.

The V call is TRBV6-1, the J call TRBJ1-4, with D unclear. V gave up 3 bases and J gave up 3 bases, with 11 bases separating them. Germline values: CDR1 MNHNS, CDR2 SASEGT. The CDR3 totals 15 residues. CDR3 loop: CASSELPGANEKLFF. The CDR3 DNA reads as TGTGCCAGCAGTGAGCTGCCGGGAGCTAATGAAAAACTGTTTTTT.

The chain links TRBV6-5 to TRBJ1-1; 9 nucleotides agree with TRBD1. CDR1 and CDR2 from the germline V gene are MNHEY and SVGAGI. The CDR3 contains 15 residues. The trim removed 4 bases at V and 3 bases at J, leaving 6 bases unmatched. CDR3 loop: CASSFIRDRDTEAFF. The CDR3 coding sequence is TGTGCCAGCAGTTTCATCCGGGACAGGGACACTGAAGCTTTCTTT.

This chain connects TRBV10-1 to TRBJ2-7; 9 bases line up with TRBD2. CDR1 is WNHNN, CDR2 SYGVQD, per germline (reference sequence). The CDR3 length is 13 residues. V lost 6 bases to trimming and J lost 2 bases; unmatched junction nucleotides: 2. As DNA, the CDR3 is TGCGCCAGCAGGACTAGCGGTACCTACGAGCAGTACTTC. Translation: CASRTSGTYEQYF.

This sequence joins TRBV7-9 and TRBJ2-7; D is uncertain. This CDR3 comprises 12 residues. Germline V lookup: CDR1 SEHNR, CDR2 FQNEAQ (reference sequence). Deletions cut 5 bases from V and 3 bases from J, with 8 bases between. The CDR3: CASSLDNYEQYF. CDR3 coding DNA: TGTGCCAGCAGCCTAGACAACTACGAGCAGTACTTC.

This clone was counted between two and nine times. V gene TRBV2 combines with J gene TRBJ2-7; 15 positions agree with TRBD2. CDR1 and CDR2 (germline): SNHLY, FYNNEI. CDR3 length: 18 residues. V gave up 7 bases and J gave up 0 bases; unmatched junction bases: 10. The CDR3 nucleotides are TGTGCCAGCACCCCGGGACTAGCGGGAGGAAGAAGCTCCTACGAGCAGTACTTC. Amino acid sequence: CASTPGLAGGRSSYEQYF.

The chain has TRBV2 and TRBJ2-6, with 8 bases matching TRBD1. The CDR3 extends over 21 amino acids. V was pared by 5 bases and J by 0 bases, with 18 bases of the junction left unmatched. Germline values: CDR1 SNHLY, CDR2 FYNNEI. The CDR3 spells CASSYPKDGQGFSSGANVLTF. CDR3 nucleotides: TGTGCCAGCAGTTACCCTAAAGACGGACAGGGTTTTAGCTCTGGGGCCAACGTCCTGACTTTC. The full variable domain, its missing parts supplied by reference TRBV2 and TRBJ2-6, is EPEVTQTPSHQVTQMGQEVILRCVPISNHLYFYWYRQILGQKVEFLVSFYNNEISEKSEIFDDQFSVERPDGSNFTLKIRSTKLEDSAMYFCASSYPKDGQGFSSGANVLTFGAGSRLTVL.

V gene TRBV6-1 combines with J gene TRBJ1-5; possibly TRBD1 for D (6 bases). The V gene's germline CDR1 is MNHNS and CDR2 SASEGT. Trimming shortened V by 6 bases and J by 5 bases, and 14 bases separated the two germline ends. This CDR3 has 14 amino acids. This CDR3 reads CASRVVQGDQPQHF. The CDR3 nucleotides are TGTGCCAGCAGAGTAGTACAGGGAGATCAGCCCCAGCATTTT.

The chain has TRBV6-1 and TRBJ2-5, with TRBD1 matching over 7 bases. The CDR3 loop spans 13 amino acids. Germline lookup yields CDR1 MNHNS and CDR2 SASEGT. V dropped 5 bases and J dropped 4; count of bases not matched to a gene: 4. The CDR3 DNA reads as TGTGCCAGCAGTAAGAACAGGGGAGAGACCCAGTACTTC. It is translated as CASSKNRGETQYF.

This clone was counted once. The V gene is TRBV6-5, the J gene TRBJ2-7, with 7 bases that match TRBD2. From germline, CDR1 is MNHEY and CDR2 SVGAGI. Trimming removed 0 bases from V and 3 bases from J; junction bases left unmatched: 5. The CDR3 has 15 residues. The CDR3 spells CASSYSGEGGYEQYF. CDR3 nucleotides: TGTGCCAGCAGTTACTCGGGGGAGGGAGGCTACGAGCAGTACTTC.

The CDR3 coding sequence is TGCGCCAGCAGCCAGGGACTCACCTCCTCTGGAAACACCATATATTTT. It is translated as CASSQGLTSSGNTIYF. The chain is built from TRBV5-1 and TRBJ1-3; possible D gene TRBD1, 5 bases. The CDR3 is 16 amino acids. Germline lookup yields CDR1 SGHRS and CDR2 YFSETQ. The V end was cut by 4 bases, the J end by 0 bases, with 14 bases between.

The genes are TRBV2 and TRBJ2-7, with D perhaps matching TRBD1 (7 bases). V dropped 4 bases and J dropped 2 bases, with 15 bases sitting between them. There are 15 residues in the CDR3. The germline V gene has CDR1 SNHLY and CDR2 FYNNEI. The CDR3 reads CASSVPTGRPYEQYF. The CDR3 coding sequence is TGTGCCAGCAGTGTCCCGACAGGGAGGCCCTACGAGCAGTACTTC. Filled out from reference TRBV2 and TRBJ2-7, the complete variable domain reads EPEVTQTPSHQVTQMGQEVILRCVPISNHLYFYWYRQILGQKVEFLVSFYNNEISEKSEIFDDQFSVERPDGSNFTLKIRSTKLEDSAMYFCASSVPTGRPYEQYFGPGTRLTVT.

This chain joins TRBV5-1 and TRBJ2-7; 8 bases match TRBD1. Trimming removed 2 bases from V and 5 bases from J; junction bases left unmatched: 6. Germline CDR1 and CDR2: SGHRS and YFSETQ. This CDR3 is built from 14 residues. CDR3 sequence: CASSFLQGANEQYF. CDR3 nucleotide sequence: TGCGCCAGCAGCTTTCTGCAGGGGGCGAACGAGCAGTACTTC.

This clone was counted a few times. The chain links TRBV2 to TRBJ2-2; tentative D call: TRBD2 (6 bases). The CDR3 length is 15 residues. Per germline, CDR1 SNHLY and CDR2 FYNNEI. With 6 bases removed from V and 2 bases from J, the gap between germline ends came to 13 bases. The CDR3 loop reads CASSRLVSNTGELFF. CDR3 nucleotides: TGTGCCAGCAGCAGACTAGTATCTAACACCGGGGAGCTGTTTTTT.

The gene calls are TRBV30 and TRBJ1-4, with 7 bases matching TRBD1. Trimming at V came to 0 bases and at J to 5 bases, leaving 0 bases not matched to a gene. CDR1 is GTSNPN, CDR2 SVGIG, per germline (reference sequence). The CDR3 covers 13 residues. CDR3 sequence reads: CAWSVQGNEKLFF. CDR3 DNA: TGTGCCTGGAGTGTACAGGGGAATGAAAAACTGTTTTTT. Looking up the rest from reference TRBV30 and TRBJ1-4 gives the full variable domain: SQTIHQWPATLVQPVGSPLSLECTVEGTSNPNLYWYRQAAGRGLQLLFYSVGIGQISSEVPQNLSASRPQDRQFILSSKKLLLSDSGFYLCAWSVQGNEKLFFGSGTQLSVL.

The CDR3 bases are TGTGCCAGCAGTTACTCGTCCCGGTACTACGAGCAGTACTTC. Its translation: CASSYSSRYYEQYF. The chain employs TRBV6-6 and TRBJ2-7; D call uncertain. The CDR3 is 14 amino acids. Trimming left V 0 bases short and J 3 bases short, with 9 bases between. The V gene's germline CDR1 is MNHNY and CDR2 SVGAGI (reference sequence).

The CDR3 DNA is TGTGCCAGCAGCTTATGGCCCGGTCAGCCCCAGCATTTT. The encoded protein is CASSLWPGQPQHF. J is TRBJ1-5 and V is TRBV7-3, with D unresolved. CDR1 SGHTA and CDR2 FQGTGA come from the germline V gene. CDR3 length: 13 residues. Trimming stripped 2 bases from V and 6 bases from J, with 8 bases between.

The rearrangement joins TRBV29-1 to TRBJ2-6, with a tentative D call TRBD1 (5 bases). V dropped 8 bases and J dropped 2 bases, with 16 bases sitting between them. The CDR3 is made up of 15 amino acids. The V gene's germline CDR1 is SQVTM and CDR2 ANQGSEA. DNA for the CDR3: TGCAGCTCCTTAGGGGAAGGCCCTGGGGCCAACGTCCTGACTTTC. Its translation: CSSLGEGPGANVLTF.

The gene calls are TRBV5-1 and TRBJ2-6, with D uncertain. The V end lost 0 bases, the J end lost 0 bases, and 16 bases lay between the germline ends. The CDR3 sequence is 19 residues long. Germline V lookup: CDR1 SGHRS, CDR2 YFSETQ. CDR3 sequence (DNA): TGCGCCAGCAGCTTGGTCGGCCAGACTCCCTTCTCTGGGGCCAACGTCCTGACTTTC. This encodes CASSLVGQTPFSGANVLTF.

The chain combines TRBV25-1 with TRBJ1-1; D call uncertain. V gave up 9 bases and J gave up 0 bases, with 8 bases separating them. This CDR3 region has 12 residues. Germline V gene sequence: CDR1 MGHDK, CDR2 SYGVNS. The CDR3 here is CASTTLNTEAFF. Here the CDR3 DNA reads TGTGCCAGTACGACCCTGAACACTGAAGCTTTCTTT.

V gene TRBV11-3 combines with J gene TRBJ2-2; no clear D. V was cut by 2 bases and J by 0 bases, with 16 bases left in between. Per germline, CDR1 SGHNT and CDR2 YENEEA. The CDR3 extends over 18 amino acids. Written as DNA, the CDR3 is TGTGCCAGCAGCTTAATTCCAGTTACCGACTCGAACACCGGGGAGCTGTTTTTT. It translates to CASSLIPVTDSNTGELFF. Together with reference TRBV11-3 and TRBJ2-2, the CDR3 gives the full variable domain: EAGVVQSPRYKIIEKKQPVAFWCNPISGHNTLYWYLQNLGQGPELLIRYENEEAVDDSQLPKDRFSAERLKGVDSTLKIQPAELGDSAVYLCASSLIPVTDSNTGELFFGEGSRLTVL.

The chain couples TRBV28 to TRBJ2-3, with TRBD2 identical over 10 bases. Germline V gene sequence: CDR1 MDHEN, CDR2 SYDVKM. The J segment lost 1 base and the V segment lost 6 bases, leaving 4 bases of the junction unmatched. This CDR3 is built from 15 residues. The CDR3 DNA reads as TGTGCCAGCAGCCTAGCGGGAGCGGGCACAGATACGCAGTATTTT. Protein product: CASSLAGAGTDTQYF. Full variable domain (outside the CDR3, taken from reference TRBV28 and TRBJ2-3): DVKVTQSSRYLVKRTGEKVFLECVQDMDHENMFWYRQDPGLGLRLIYFSYDVKMKEKGDIPEGYSVSREKKERFSLILESASTNQTSMYLCASSLAGAGTDTQYFGPGTRLTVL.

CDR3 sequence: CASSAESDEQFF. The CDR3 nucleotides read TGTGCCAGCAGCGCCGAGAGTGACGAGCAGTTCTTC. The chain combines TRBV5-6 with TRBJ2-1; D uncertain. This CDR3 has 12 residues. With 4 bases removed from V and 10 bases from J, the gap between germline ends came to 12 bases. Looked up from germline, CDR1 is SGHDT and CDR2 is YYEEEE.